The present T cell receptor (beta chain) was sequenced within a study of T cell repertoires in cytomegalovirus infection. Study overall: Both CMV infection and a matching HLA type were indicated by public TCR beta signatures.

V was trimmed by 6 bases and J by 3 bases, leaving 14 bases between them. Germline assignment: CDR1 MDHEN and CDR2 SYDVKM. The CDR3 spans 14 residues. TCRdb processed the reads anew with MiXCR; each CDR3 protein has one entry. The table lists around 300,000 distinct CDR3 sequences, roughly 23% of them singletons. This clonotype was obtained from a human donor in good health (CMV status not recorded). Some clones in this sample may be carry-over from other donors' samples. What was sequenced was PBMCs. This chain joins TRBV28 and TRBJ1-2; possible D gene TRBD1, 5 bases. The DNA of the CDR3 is TGTGCCAGCAGCCAATGGGGGGGTTACTATGGCTACACCTTC. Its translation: CASSQWGGYYGYTF.